This T cell receptor (beta chain) was captured by sequencing in a study of regulatory T cells in long-lasting Graves disease. General study results and limits: The study found persistent patients shared more public clonotypes (about 3,000) than new patients (just over 950).

Building of the TCR beta libraries involved iRepertoire HTBI primers and Arm-PCR of CDR3 regions. Via MiXCR, TCRdb re-called the multiplex PCR reads, giving one row per CDR3 protein. Of 540,000 or so distinct CDR3 sequences listed, approximately 13% were seen once; the top ten hold under 10%. Time point in this sample: newly diagnosed GD, antithyroid drugs for less than 3 months. PBMCs provided the RNA from which the TCR library was made. Trimming shortened V by 6 bases and J by 6 bases, and 6 bases separated the two germline ends. The CDR3 contains 11 residues. From germline, CDR1 is MNHNS and CDR2 SASEGT. This clonotype was detected ten times or more. The antigen is unknown. These data were also filed under a second study, of T cells in Graves' hyperthyroidism and ophthalmopathy. In that study: Graves' hyperthyroidism showing no ophthalmopathy progression within 18 months was considered stable. The HTBI primer set served for first-round RT-PCR of the TCR CDR3. Among thyroid clonotypes expanded above 0.001, most also appeared in blood.

The gene calls are TRBV6-1 and TRBJ2-1, with D unresolved. This clonotype was sampled from a man aged 30 to 39 with Graves disease. The material sequenced was peripheral blood mononuclear cells (PBMCs), taken at new diagnosis, from a patient treated with antithyroid drugs. The DNA of the CDR3 is TGTGCCAGCAGACAGTCCAATGAGCAGTTCTTC. Translation gives CASRQSNEQFF.